These 10 T cell receptor beta chains came from one sample sequenced in a study of shared clonotypes between healthy human individuals. Data came from immunoSEQ multiplex PCR; TCRdb stores just in-frame clones and leaves some out. Here the sample spans 450,000 to 500,000 clones, approximately 84% being singletons. The material sequenced was PBMCs. The receptors were gathered from a woman aged 40 to 50 in good health. Some clones in this sample may be carry-over from other donors' samples.

This chain joins TRBV5-1 and TRBJ2-1, with 14 bases identical to TRBD2. The CDR3 is 15 amino acids. CDR1 and CDR2 from the germline V gene are SGHRS and YFSETQ. J gave up 14 bases and V 4 bases, and 11 bases lay outside the gene matches. CDR3 loop: CASSTPGLAGAFEFF. The DNA for the CDR3 is TGCGCCAGCAGCACCCCGGGACTAGCGGGAGCTTTTGAGTTCTTC.

Regarding this clone: The same CDR3 also results from other DNA sequences found in this sample. The J gene is TRBJ2-2, the V gene TRBV7-3; D gene ambiguous. V was pared by 4 bases and J by 4 bases, with 7 bases between. This CDR3 contains 13 residues. Germline loops: CDR1 SGHTA, CDR2 FQGTGA. The CDR3 protein is CASSSGGTGELFF. The CDR3 DNA reads TGTGCCAGCAGCTCGGGCGGCACCGGGGAGCTGTTTTTT.

The chain is built from TRBV7-8 and TRBJ2-7; D may be TRBD2 (7 bases). V dropped 5 bases and J dropped 0 bases, with 23 bases sitting between them. This CDR3 is 18 amino acids long. The germline V gene has CDR1 SGHVS and CDR2 FQNEAQ. The CDR3 protein is CASSGGLAGAGSSYEQYF. The DNA of the CDR3 is TGTGCCAGCAGCGGCGGACTTGCGGGGGCGGGGTCCTCCTACGAGCAGTACTTC.

The CDR3 bases are TGCAGCGTTGAAGAGGACAGGGCTCCCTACGAGCAGTACTTC. Translation gives CSVEEDRAPYEQYF. V and J are TRBV29-1 and TRBJ2-7; 8 positions match TRBD1. This CDR3 is built from 14 residues. V lost 0 bases to trimming and J lost 2 bases; unmatched junction nucleotides: 3. The germline V gene has CDR1 SQVTM and CDR2 ANQGSEA.

V usage is TRBV6-5 and J usage is TRBJ1-3; possibly TRBD1 for D (6 bases). V was clipped by 6 bases and J by 9 bases, with 15 bases between them. Germline lookup yields CDR1 MNHEY and CDR2 SVGAGI. CDR3 length: 13 amino acids. The CDR3 nucleotides are TGTGCCAGCAGCCGGACAGCCGAATCCACCATATATTTT. It yields the protein CASSRTAESTIYF.

The chain links TRBV27 to TRBJ2-7; D is perhaps TRBD1 (5 bases). The V end lost 4 bases, the J end lost 4 bases, and 8 bases lay between the germline ends. The CDR3 runs to 12 residues. Germline V gives CDR1 MNHEY, CDR2 SMNVEV (reference sequence). CDR3 protein: CASSSGFYEQYF. In DNA, the CDR3 is TGTGCCAGCAGTTCAGGGTTTTACGAGCAGTACTTC.

The gene calls are TRBV11-3 and TRBJ2-1; maybe TRBD2 (5 bases). This CDR3 comprises 15 residues. Germline-derived CDR1 and CDR2 are SGHNT and YENEEA. Trimming stripped 3 bases from V and 0 bases from J, with 9 bases between. The CDR3 DNA sequence: TGTGCCAGCAGCTTGCGGGCAGACTCCTACAATGAGCAGTTCTTC. Encoded protein: CASSLRADSYNEQFF.

Regarding this clone: Since a far larger clone is one base different, this is likely a read error. The V call is TRBV30, the J call TRBJ1-5, with TRBD1 as a possible D gene (5 bases). CDR3 length equals 14 residues. V lost 1 base and J 9 bases, leaving 16 bases between the germline ends. Germline loops: CDR1 GTSNPN, CDR2 SVGIG (reference sequence). The CDR3 nucleotides are TGTGCCTGGAGTGGGGGTTTAGGGGATCGGCCCCAGCATTTT. Amino acid sequence: CAWSGGLGDRPQHF.

Note on this clone: Distinct nucleotide sequences in the sample also encode this CDR3. J is TRBJ2-7 and V is TRBV7-9; no clear D. The germline gives CDR1 SEHNR, CDR2 FQNEAQ (reference sequence). The CDR3 consists of 11 residues. V was shortened by 5 bases and J by 4 bases, with 6 bases between the two germline ends. DNA of the CDR3: TGTGCCAGCAGCCTCAGATACGAGCAGTACTTC. Encoded protein: CASSLRYEQYF. Using reference TRBV7-9 and TRBJ2-7 for the parts outside the CDR3, the full variable domain is DTGVSQNPRHKITKRGQNVTFRCDPISEHNRLYWYRQTLGQGPEFLTYFQNEAQLEKSRLLSDRFSAERPKGSFSTLEIQRTEQGDSAMYLCASSLRYEQYFGPGTRLTVT.

The chain has TRBV5-4 and TRBJ2-7; TRBD1 might be the D (5 bases). The V end lost 0 bases, the J end lost 6 bases, and 7 bases lay between the germline ends. CDR1 is SGHNT, CDR2 YYREEE, per germline (reference sequence). The CDR3 is made up of 12 amino acids. The CDR3 DNA reads TGTGCCAGCAGCTTGGAGGGGTTCGAGCAGTACTTC. This translates into CASSLEGFEQYF. Full variable domain (outside the CDR3, taken from reference TRBV5-4 and TRBJ2-7): ETGVTQSPTHLIKTRGQQVTLRCSSQSGHNTVSWYQQALGQGPQFIFQYYREEENGRGNFPPRFSGLQFPNYSSELNVNALELDDSALYLCASSLEGFEQYFGPGTRLTVT.